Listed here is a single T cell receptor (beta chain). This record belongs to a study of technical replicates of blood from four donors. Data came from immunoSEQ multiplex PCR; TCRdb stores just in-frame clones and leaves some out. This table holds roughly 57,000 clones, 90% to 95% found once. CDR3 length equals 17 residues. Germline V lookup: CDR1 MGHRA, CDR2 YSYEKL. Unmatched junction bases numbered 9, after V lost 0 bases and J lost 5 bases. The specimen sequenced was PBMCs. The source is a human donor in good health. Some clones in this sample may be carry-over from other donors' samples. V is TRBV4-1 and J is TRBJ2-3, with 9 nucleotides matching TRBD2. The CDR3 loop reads CASSQDQLAGGRDTQYF. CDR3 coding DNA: TGCGCCAGCAGCCAAGATCAGCTGGCGGGGGGGCGAGATACGCAGTATTTT.